The following is a TCR beta chain sequence with its context. Germline CDR1 reads DFQATT; CDR2 reads SNEGSKA (reference sequence). CDR3 length: 13 amino acids. V lost 7 bases to trimming and J lost 2 bases; unmatched junction nucleotides: 4. These data belong to a study of identical twins. TCRdb redid the calling of the 5' RACE reads with MiXCR, one entry per CDR3 protein. This table has 240,000 or so distinct CDR3 sequences, roughly 10% appearing once. Specimen: memory T cells sorted from blood. J is TRBJ2-5 and V is TRBV20-1; 10 positions match TRBD2. The clonotype comes from a man over 45 in good health. The DNA for the CDR3 is TGCAGTGTCCTAGCGGGAGCTCAAGAGACCCAGTACTTC. Encoded protein: CSVLAGAQETQYF.